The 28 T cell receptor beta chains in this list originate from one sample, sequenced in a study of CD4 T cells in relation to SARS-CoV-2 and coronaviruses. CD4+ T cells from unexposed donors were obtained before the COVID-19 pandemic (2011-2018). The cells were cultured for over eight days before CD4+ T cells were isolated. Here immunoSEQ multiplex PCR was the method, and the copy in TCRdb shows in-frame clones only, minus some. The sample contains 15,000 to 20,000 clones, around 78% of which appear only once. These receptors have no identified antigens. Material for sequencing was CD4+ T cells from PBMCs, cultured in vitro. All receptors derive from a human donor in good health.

CDR3 residues: CASSLWSEGGGSVDTEAFF. In DNA, the CDR3 is TGTGCCAGCTCCCTTTGGTCGGAAGGGGGAGGGTCCGTGGACACTGAAGCTTTCTTT. This chain joins TRBV18 and TRBJ1-1; D may be TRBD1 (6 bases). The CDR3 is made up of 19 amino acids. Per the germline V gene, CDR1 is KGHSH and CDR2 is LQKENI. The V gene lost 6 bases and the J gene lost 3 bases, with 29 bases spanning the gap.

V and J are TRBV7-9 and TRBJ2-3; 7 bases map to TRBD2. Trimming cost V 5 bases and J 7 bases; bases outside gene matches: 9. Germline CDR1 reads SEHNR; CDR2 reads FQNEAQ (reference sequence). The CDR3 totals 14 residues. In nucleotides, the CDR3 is TGTGCCAGCAGCCCGTCGACTAGCTTACATACGCAGTATTTT. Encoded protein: CASSPSTSLHTQYF. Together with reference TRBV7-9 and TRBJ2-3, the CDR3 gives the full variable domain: DTGVSQNPRHKITKRGQNVTFRCDPISEHNRLYWYRQTLGQGPEFLTYFQNEAQLEKSRLLSDRFSAERPKGSFSTLEIQRTEQGDSAMYLCASSPSTSLHTQYFGPGTRLTVL.

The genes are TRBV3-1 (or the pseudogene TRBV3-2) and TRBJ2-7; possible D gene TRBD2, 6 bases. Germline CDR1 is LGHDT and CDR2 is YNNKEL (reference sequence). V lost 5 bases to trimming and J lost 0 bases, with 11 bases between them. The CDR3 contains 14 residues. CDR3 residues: CASSGSGNSYEQYF. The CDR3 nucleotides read TGTGCCAGCAGCGGTAGCGGTAACTCCTACGAGCAGTACTTC.

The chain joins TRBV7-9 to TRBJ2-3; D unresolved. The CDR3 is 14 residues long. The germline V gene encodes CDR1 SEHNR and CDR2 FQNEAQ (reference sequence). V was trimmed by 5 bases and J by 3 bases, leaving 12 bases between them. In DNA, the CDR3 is TGTGCCAGCAGCGTCTTCGAGGAAACAGATACGCAGTATTTT. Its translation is CASSVFEETDTQYF.

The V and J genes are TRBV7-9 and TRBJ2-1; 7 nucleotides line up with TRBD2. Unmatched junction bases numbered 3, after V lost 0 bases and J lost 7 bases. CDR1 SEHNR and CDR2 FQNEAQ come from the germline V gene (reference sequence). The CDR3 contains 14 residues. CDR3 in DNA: TGTGCCAGCAGCTTAGCGGGAGGGAAAAATGAGCAGTTCTTC. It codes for CASSLAGGKNEQFF.

CDR3 DNA sequence: TGTGCCAGCAGTGATTTAGTAGGGCGGGCGACAACTAATGAAAAACTGTTTTTT. Amino acid sequence: CASSDLVGRATTNEKLFF. The chain joins TRBV6-1 to TRBJ1-4, with D hard to call. Looked up from germline, CDR1 is MNHNS and CDR2 is SASEGT. Trimming took 3 bases from V and 0 from J, leaving 17 bases between them. The CDR3 sequence is 18 residues long.

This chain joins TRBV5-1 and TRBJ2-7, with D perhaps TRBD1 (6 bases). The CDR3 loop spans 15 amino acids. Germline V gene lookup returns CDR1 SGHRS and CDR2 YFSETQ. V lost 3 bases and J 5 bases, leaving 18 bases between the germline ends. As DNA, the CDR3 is TGCGCCAGCAGCTGGGACACCCCGGTGTCCGACGAGCAGTACTTC. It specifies CASSWDTPVSDEQYF.

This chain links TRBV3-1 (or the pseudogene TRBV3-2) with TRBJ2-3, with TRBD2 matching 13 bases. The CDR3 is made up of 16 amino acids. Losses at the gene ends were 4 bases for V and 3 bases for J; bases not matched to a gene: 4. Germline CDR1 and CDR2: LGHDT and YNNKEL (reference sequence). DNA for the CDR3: TGTGCCAGCAGCCGAGGGACTAGCGGGATGACAGATACGCAGTATTTT. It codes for CASSRGTSGMTDTQYF.

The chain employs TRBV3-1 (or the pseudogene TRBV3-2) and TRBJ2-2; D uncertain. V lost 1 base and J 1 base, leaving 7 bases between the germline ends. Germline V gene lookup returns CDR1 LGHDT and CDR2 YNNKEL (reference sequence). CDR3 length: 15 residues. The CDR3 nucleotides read TGTGCCAGCAGCCAAGTTTCGGGGAACACCGGGGAGCTGTTTTTT. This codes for CASSQVSGNTGELFF.

The CDR3 nucleotides are TGCGCCAGCAGCGGAACAGGGCCCACTGAAGCTTTCTTT. Amino acid sequence: CASSGTGPTEAFF. The chain carries TRBV5-1 and TRBJ1-1, with a possible D match to TRBD1 (6 bases). From germline, CDR1 is SGHRS and CDR2 YFSETQ. V lost 4 bases and J 4 bases, leaving 11 bases between the germline ends. This CDR3 region has 13 residues.

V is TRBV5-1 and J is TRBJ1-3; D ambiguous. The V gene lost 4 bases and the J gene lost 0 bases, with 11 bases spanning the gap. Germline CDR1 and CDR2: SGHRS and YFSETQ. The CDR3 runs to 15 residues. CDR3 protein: CASSPGPNSGNTIYF. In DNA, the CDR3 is TGCGCCAGCAGCCCCGGGCCCAACTCTGGAAACACCATATATTTT.

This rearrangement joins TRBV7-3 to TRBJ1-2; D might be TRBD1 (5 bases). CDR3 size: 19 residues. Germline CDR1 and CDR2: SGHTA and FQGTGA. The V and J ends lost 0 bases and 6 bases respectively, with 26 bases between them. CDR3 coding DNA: TGTGCCAGCAGCTTAACCCCGGGACCAGGGTGGTTGTCCCTAGATGGCTACACCTTC. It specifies CASSLTPGPGWLSLDGYTF. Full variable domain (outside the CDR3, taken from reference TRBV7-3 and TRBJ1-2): GAGVSQTPSNKVTEKGKYVELRCDPISGHTALYWYRQSLGQGPEFLIYFQGTGAADDSGLPNDRFFAVRPEGSVSTLKIQRTERGDSAVYLCASSLTPGPGWLSLDGYTFGSGTRLTVV.

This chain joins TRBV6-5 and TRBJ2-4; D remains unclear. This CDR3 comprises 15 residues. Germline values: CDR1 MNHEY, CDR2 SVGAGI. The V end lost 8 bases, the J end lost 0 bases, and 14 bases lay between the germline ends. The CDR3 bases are TGTGCCAGCTCCCAGCCGGCTATAGCCAAAAACATTCAGTACTTC. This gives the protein CASSQPAIAKNIQYF.

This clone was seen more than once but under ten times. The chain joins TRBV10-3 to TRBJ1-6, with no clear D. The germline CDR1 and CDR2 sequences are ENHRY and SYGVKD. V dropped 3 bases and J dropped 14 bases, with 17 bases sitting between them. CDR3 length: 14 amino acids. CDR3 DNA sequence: TGTGCCATCAGTGACTCGACCGTCCTGGGAACCCTCCACTTT. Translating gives CAISDSTVLGTLHF.

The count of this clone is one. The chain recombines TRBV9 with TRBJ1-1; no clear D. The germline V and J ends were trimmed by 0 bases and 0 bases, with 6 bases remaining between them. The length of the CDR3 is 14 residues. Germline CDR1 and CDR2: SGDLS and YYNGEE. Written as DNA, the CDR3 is TGTGCCAGCAGCGTAGCTGGGGTGAACACTGAAGCTTTCTTT. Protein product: CASSVAGVNTEAFF.

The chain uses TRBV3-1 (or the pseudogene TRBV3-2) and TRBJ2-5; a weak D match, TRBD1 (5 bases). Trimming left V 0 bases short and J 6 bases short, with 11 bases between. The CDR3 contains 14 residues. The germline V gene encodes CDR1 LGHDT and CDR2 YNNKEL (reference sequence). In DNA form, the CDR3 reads TGTGCCAGCAGCCAAGAAGACAGTCGTAAGACCCAGTACTTC. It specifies CASSQEDSRKTQYF.

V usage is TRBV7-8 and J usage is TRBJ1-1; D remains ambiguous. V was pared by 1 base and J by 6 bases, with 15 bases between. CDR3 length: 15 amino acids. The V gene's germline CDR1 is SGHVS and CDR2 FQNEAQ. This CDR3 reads CASSLVQPMGAEAFF. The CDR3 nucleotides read TGTGCCAGCAGCTTAGTCCAACCTATGGGCGCTGAAGCTTTCTTT.

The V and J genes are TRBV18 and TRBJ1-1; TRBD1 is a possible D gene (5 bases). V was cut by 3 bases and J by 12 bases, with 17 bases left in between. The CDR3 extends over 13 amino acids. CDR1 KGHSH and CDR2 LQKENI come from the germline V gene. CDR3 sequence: CASSPTTAEATFF. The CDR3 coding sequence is TGTGCCAGCTCACCTACGACAGCCGAAGCGACTTTCTTT.

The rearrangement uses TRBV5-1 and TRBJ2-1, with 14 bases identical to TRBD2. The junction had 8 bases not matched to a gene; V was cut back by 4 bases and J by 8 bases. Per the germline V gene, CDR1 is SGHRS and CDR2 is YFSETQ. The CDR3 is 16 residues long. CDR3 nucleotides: TGCGCCAGCAGCGGACGACTAGCGGGGGGGAGAGATGAGCAGTTCTTC. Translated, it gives CASSGRLAGGRDEQFF.

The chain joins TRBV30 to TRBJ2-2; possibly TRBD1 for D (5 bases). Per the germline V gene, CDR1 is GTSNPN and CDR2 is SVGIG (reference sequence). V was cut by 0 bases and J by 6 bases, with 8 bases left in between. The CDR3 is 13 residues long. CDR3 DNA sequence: TGTGCCTGGAGTGTAGGCAGGGCCGGGGAGCTGTTTTTT. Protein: CAWSVGRAGELFF.

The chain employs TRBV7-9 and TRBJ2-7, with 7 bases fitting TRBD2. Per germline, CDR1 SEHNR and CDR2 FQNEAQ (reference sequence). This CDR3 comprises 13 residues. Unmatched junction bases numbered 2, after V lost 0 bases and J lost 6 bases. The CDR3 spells CASSLAGGPEQYF. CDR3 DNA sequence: TGTGCCAGCAGCTTAGCGGGAGGGCCCGAGCAGTACTTC.

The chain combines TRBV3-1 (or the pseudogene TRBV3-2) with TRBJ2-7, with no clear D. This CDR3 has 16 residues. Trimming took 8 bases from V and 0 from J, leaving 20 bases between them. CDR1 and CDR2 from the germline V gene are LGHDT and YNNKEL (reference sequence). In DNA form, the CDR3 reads TGTGCCAGCCGAGCAAGCGAAGCTCTAAGCTCCTACGAGCAGTACTTC. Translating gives CASRASEALSSYEQYF.

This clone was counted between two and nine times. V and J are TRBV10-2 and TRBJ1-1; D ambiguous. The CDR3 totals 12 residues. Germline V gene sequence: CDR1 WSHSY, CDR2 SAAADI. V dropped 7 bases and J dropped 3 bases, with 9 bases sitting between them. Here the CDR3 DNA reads TGCGCCAGCACGGCCAGGTACACTGAAGCTTTCTTT. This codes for CASTARYTEAFF.

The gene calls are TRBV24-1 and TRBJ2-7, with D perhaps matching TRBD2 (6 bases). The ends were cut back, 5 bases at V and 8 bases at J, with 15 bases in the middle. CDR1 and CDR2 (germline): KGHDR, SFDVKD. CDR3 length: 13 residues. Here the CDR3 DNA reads TGTGCCACCAGTGTCCCGGGAGCTCGACAGCAGTACTTC. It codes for CATSVPGARQQYF.

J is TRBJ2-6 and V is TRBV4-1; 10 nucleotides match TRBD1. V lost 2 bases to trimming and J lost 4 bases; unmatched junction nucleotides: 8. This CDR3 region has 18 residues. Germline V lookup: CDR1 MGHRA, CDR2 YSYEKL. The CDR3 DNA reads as TGCGCCAGCAGCCAATCGACAGGGGGCGCGGGAGGGGCCAACGTCCTGACTTTC. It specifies CASSQSTGGAGGANVLTF.

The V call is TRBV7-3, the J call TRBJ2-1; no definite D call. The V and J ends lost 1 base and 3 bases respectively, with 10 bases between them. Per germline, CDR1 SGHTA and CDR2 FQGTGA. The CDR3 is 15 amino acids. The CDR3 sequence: CASSLSGIIYNEQFF. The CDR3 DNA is TGTGCCAGCAGCTTAAGCGGTATAATCTACAATGAGCAGTTCTTC.

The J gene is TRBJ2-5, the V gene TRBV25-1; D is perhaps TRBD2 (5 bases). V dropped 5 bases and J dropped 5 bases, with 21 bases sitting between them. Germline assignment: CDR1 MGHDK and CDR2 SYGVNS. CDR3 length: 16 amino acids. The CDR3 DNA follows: TGTGCCAGCAGTCCCCCGAGAGGGTTCGGTCTGGAGACCCAGTACTTC. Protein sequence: CASSPPRGFGLETQYF.

CDR3 DNA sequence: TGTGCCAGCAGTGTCGAGGGGCCGGTCACTGAAGCTTTCTTT. This translates into CASSVEGPVTEAFF. The genes are TRBV25-1 and TRBJ1-1, with D possibly matching TRBD1 (5 bases). The CDR3 is 14 residues long. Deletions cut 4 bases from V and 4 bases from J, with 13 bases between. Per germline, CDR1 MGHDK and CDR2 SYGVNS.